The present TCR beta chain was sequenced within a study of T cells of healthy individuals. This clonotype was found many times. MiXCR, applied by TCRdb to the 5' RACE reads, yields one record per CDR3 protein. The sample lists around 80,000 distinct CDR3 sequences; approximately 5.4% were seen once. CDR1 is MNHEY, CDR2 SVGEGT, per germline. The V end lost 2 bases, the J end lost 11 bases, and 12 bases lay between the germline ends. This CDR3 region has 12 residues. The chain combines TRBV6-2 or TRBV6-3 with TRBJ1-1; D gene ambiguous. The clonotype comes from a female donor in good health. The CDR3 DNA sequence: TGTGCCAGCAGTTACGGCACGCGGACGGCTTTCTTT. Its protein product is CASSYGTRTAFF.